The 10 T cell receptor beta chains in this list originate from one sample, sequenced in a study of CD8+ T cells in alopecia areata. Isolated RNA was reverse transcribed into cDNA used as the sequencing template. TCRdb keeps only in-frame clones here, not all; method: immunoSEQ multiplex PCR. The sample includes more than 110,000 clones, about 60% of them seen just once. The sequenced sample was CD4+ T cells sorted from blood, obtained at week 0. Receptors were obtained from a human donor with alopecia areata.

This clone has only a few counts. The chain employs TRBV7-2 and TRBJ2-6; unclear D gene. With 1 base removed from V and 0 bases from J, the gap between germline ends came to 7 bases. The V gene's germline CDR1 is SGHTA and CDR2 FQGNSA. This CDR3 spans 16 amino acids. This chain's CDR3 is CASSLGLLSGANVLTF. The CDR3 region has the DNA TGTGCCAGCAGCTTAGGTCTGCTCTCTGGGGCCAACGTCCTGACTTTC.

This clone has only a few counts. The V and J genes are TRBV29-1 and TRBJ1-2; no definite D call. Trimming cost V 0 bases and J 7 bases, with 12 bases left between them. The CDR3 runs to 13 residues. Germline V gives CDR1 SQVTM, CDR2 ANQGSEA. The CDR3 region has the DNA TGCAGCGTTGAAGATAGGAGGACTGGTGGCTACACCTTC. Translating gives CSVEDRRTGGYTF.

This clone was seen a few times. The genes are TRBV19 and TRBJ1-5; tentative D call: TRBD1 (5 bases). This CDR3 spans 13 amino acids. Germline V gives CDR1 LNHDA, CDR2 SQIVND (reference sequence). Trimming shortened V by 8 bases and J by 4 bases, and 12 bases separated the two germline ends. The CDR3 DNA follows: TGTGCCAGTGCTCGACAGAATAATCAGCCCCAGCATTTT. This sequence encodes CASARQNNQPQHF. Complete variable domain (other parts from reference TRBV19 and TRBJ1-5): DGGITQSPKYLFRKEGQNVTLSCEQNLNHDAMYWYRQDPGQGLRLIYYSQIVNDFQKGDIAEGYSVSREKKESFPLTVTSAQKNPTAFYLCASARQNNQPQHFGDGTRLSIL.

The table lists this clone with a few counts. The rearrangement joins TRBV29-1 to TRBJ1-5; D not resolved. Germline CDR1 is SQVTM and CDR2 is ANQGSEA. This CDR3 spans 14 amino acids. Trimming took off 4 bases at V and 3 bases at J, with 13 bases between the two ends. The CDR3 DNA sequence: TGCAGCGTTGCGGCGGGTCATGACAATCAGCCCCAGCATTTT. Translating it yields CSVAAGHDNQPQHF.

This clone was seen more than once but under ten times. Within the sample, other DNA sequences also encode this same CDR3. The V and J genes are TRBV15 and TRBJ2-3, with no clear D. This CDR3 region has 12 residues. Germline values: CDR1 LNHNV, CDR2 YYDKDF (reference sequence). The V gene lost 0 bases and the J gene lost 6 bases, with 4 bases spanning the gap. The DNA of the CDR3 is TGTGCCACCAGCAGAGATACGGATACGCAGTATTTT. Its translation is CATSRDTDTQYF.

The chain joins TRBV29-1 to TRBJ1-1, with a weak D call TRBD1 (5 bases). Germline CDR1 and CDR2: SQVTM and ANQGSEA. Trimming took 7 bases from V and 0 from J, leaving 12 bases between them. The CDR3 spans 13 residues. The CDR3 loop is CSALTDLNTEAFF. CDR3 bases: TGCAGCGCTTTGACAGATTTGAACACTGAAGCTTTCTTT.

This rearrangement joins TRBV7-9 to TRBJ2-1, with D perhaps being TRBD1 or TRBD2 (5 bases each). The CDR3 length is 15 residues. Trimming shortened V by 1 base and J by 4 bases, and 11 bases separated the two germline ends. Germline CDR1 and CDR2: SEHNR and FQNEAQ (reference sequence). CDR3 protein: CASSLDGAEYNEQFF. DNA for the CDR3: TGTGCCAGCAGCTTAGACGGGGCCGAGTACAATGAGCAGTTCTTC. Full variable domain (missing parts from reference TRBV7-9 and TRBJ2-1): DTGVSQNPRHKITKRGQNVTFRCDPISEHNRLYWYRQTLGQGPEFLTYFQNEAQLEKSRLLSDRFSAERPKGSFSTLEIQRTEQGDSAMYLCASSLDGAEYNEQFFGPGTRLTVL.

The rearrangement joins TRBV30 to TRBJ2-6; D remains ambiguous. Germline V lookup: CDR1 GTSNPN, CDR2 SVGIG (reference sequence). The CDR3 sequence is 12 residues long. V was clipped by 5 bases and J by 2 bases, with 4 bases between them. The CDR3 DNA reads TGTGCCTGGCAGGCTGGGGCCAACGTCCTGACTTTC. Its protein product is CAWQAGANVLTF.

In its sample, this clone was seen a few times. This chain links TRBV9 with TRBJ1-1, with 8 nucleotides matching TRBD1. Trimming removed 2 bases from V and 4 bases from J; junction bases left unmatched: 4. The CDR3 has 14 amino acids. Germline CDR1 reads SGDLS; CDR2 reads YYNGEE. The CDR3 reads CASSVTGGTTEAFF. The CDR3 bases are TGTGCCAGCAGCGTTACAGGGGGGACCACTGAAGCTTTCTTT.

The chain couples TRBV30 to TRBJ2-1; no reliable D call. The length of the CDR3 is 11 residues. The germline V and J ends were trimmed by 4 bases and 3 bases, with 4 bases remaining between them. Germline V gives CDR1 GTSNPN, CDR2 SVGIG (reference sequence). CDR3 residues: CAWNNYNEQFF. In DNA form, the CDR3 reads TGTGCCTGGAATAACTACAATGAGCAGTTCTTC.